The rows below give T cell receptor beta chains drawn from one sample of a study of T cell repertoires in cytomegalovirus infection. Their specific antigens are unknown. TCRdb re-called the reads with MiXCR, one entry per CDR3 protein. This sample has 650,000 to 900,000 distinct CDR3 sequences, with less than 35% found just once. The source was cultured CD8+ T cells from PBMCs, collected from culture after CMV antigen stimulation. These receptors were taken from a human donor in good health (CMV status not recorded). Some clones in this sample may be carry-over from other donors' samples. CDR3s include the opening cysteine and the closing phenylalanine or tryptophan. A D gene is named only where the DNA matches it firmly. Size values are once, few and many counts, or a class for expanded clones, and some rows have none.

J,size,D,V,CDR3,DNA
TRBJ2-2,once,TRBD2,TRBV6-4,CASSDSFSGGRTGELFF,TGTGCCAGCAGTGACTCCTTTAGCGGGGGGAGAACCGGGGAGCTGTTTTTT
TRBJ1-3,-,-,TRBV12-3/TRBV12-4,CASSLGTVSSGNTIYF,TGTGCCAGCAGTTTAGGGACGGTGAGCTCTGGAAACACCATATATTTT
TRBJ2-3,few,-,TRBV6-6,CASSLTFPGQPRSDTQYF,TGTGCCAGCAGCCTTACTTTTCCGGGACAACCTAGGTCAGATACGCAGTATTTT
TRBJ2-7,few,-,TRBV2,CASSQLEGLSDEQYF,TGTGCCAGCAGTCAATTGGAGGGATTGAGCGACGAGCAGTACTTC
TRBJ1-3,-,-,TRBV7-9,CASSLGSLVNPYSGNTIYF,TGTGCCAGCAGCTTAGGTTCCCTAGTGAACCCCTACTCTGGAAACACCATATATTTT
TRBJ2-3,-,-,TRBV6-4,CASIPGALTDTQYF,TGTGCCAGCATCCCAGGGGCACTCACAGATACGCAGTATTTT
TRBJ1-1,-,-,TRBV5-1,CASSPGRRENTEAFF,TGCGCCAGCAGCCCGGGCAGACGGGAGAACACTGAAGCTTTCTTT
TRBJ1-6,few,-,TRBV19,CASSIVRDTTSPLHF,TGTGCCAGTAGTATAGTCCGGGACACAACTTCACCCCTCCACTTT
TRBJ1-1,many,TRBD1,TRBV7-9,CASSSNRQGNTEAFF,TGTGCCAGCAGCTCCAACCGACAGGGGAACACTGAAGCTTTCTTT
TRBJ1-5,-,-,TRBV2,CASMEVGQPQHF,TGTGCCAGCATGGAGGTCGGCCAGCCCCAGCATTTT
TRBJ2-1,few,TRBD2,TRBV12-3/TRBV12-4,CAESRGGGNEQFF,TGTGCGGAAAGCCGGGGGGGCGGCAATGAGCAGTTCTTC
TRBJ1-4,-,-,TRBV6-1,CASSELRGILQGETTNEKLFF,TGTGCCAGCAGTGAATTAAGGGGGATACTGCAGGGTGAAACTACTAATGAAAAACTGTTTTTT
TRBJ1-1,many,-,TRBV7-8,CASSLGRPDMNTEAFF,TGTGCCAGCAGCTTGGGCAGGCCTGACATGAACACTGAAGCTTTCTTT
TRBJ2-1,-,-,TRBV20-1,CSAVPLGKVRNEQFF,TGCAGTGCCGTACCGTTAGGGAAAGTCCGCAATGAGCAGTTCTTC
TRBJ2-1,few,TRBD2,TRBV7-3,CASSISLAGGENEQFF,TGTGCCAGCAGCATCTCCTTAGCGGGGGGGGAGAATGAGCAGTTCTTC
TRBJ1-5,-,-,TRBV27,CASSLLGGHNQPQHF,TGTGCCAGCAGCCTTCTGGGCGGCCATAATCAGCCCCAGCATTTT
TRBJ1-2,once,-,TRBV6-5,CASSYSPGGLAYGYTF,TGTGCCAGCAGTTACTCCCCCGGGGGGCTCGCCTATGGCTACACCTTC
TRBJ2-5,many,-,TRBV7-2,CASSFGSRWQETQYF,TGTGCCAGCAGCTTTGGGTCGAGGTGGCAAGAGACCCAGTACTTC
TRBJ1-3,-,-,TRBV7-8,CASSPRGSSGNTIYF,TGTGCCAGCAGCCCGCGGGGTAGCTCTGGAAACACCATATATTTT
TRBJ2-1,-,-,TRBV27,CASSFGGFSYNEQFF,TGTGCCAGCAGTTTTGGGGGTTTCTCCTACAATGAGCAGTTCTTC
TRBJ1-6,-,-,TRBV6-1,CASSDSPTPDSPLHF,TGTGCCAGCAGTGATTCCCCGACGCCGGATTCACCCCTCCACTTT
TRBJ2-1,-,TRBD2,TRBV6-5,CASSYQPQRGGDNEQFF,TGTGCCAGCAGTTACCAACCCCAGCGGGGGGGAGACAATGAGCAGTTCTTC
TRBJ2-2,few,-,TRBV6-5,CASSWDENTGELFF,TGTGCCAGCAGTTGGGACGAGAACACCGGGGAGCTGTTTTTT
TRBJ1-2,many,-,TRBV19,CASSIQGPTYGYTF,TGTGCCAGTAGTATACAGGGACCTACCTATGGCTACACCTTC
TRBJ2-3,few,-,TRBV6-5,CASSYGLQAGSTDTQYF,TGTGCCAGCAGTTACGGGTTACAGGCGGGTTCCACGGATACGCAGTATTTT
TRBJ1-1,-,-,TRBV12-3/TRBV12-4,CVGAPAGRLNTEAFF,TGTGTCGGAGCACCGGCAGGTAGACTCAACACTGAAGCTTTCTTT
TRBJ2-1,-,-,TRBV14,CASSQDFRGEQFF,TGTGCCAGCAGCCAAGATTTCAGGGGTGAGCAGTTCTTC
TRBJ1-1,-,TRBD1,TRBV15,CATSRRQGNTEAFF,TGTGCCACCAGCAGACGACAGGGGAACACTGAAGCTTTCTTT
TRBJ2-5,once,-,TRBV5-5,CASSFRGYEETQYF,TGTGCCAGCAGCTTTCGGGGTTACGAAGAGACCCAGTACTTC
TRBJ2-6,many,-,TRBV4-2,CASSQDGDNSGANVLTF,TGTGCCAGCAGCCAAGATGGGGACAACTCTGGGGCCAACGTCCTGACTTTC
TRBJ1-1,-,TRBD1,TRBV18,CASSPSSGTVNTEAFF,TGTGCCAGCTCACCCTCGTCCGGGACAGTAAACACTGAAGCTTTCTTT
TRBJ1-1,-,TRBD1,TRBV6-8,CASFRGLGEAFF,TGTGCCAGCTTCAGGGGGCTTGGTGAAGCTTTCTTT
TRBJ2-1,-,-,TRBV19,CASSMGYDPFF,TGTGCCAGTAGTATGGGGTACGATCCTTTCTTC
TRBJ2-1,few,-,TRBV12-3/TRBV12-4,CASSLAGEDEQFF,TGTGCCAGCAGTTTAGCGGGGGAGGATGAGCAGTTCTTC
TRBJ2-1,-,-,TRBV12-5,CASGLGSVDEQFF,TGTGCTAGTGGTTTGGGTAGCGTCGATGAGCAGTTCTTC
TRBJ2-7,-,-,TRBV6-6,CASSYALGLEVAF,TGTGCCAGCAGTTACGCCCTCGGTTTGGAGGTGGCCTTC
TRBJ1-1,few,-,TRBV4-1,CASSASQGGDTEAFF,TGCGCCAGCAGCGCCTCACAGGGTGGAGACACTGAAGCTTTCTTT
TRBJ2-1,-,TRBD2,TRBV6-6,CASTLKGAGGPGGEQFF,TGTGCCAGCACCCTCAAGGGAGCGGGGGGGCCGGGGGGAGAGCAGTTCTTC
TRBJ2-5,many,TRBD2,TRBV11-2,CASSYGLAGGPLQETQYF,TGTGCCAGCAGCTACGGACTAGCGGGGGGACCACTTCAAGAGACCCAGTACTTC
TRBJ2-7,-,-,TRBV15,CATSRGRASYEQYF,TGTGCCACCAGCAGAGGCAGGGCATCCTACGAGCAGTACTTC
TRBJ2-7,few,-,TRBV7-9,CASRLAGDYEQYF,TGTGCCAGTCGTTTGGCAGGGGACTACGAGCAGTACTTC
TRBJ1-1,-,-,TRBV7-9,CASSPSLEYFDTEAFF,TGTGCCAGCAGTCCTTCTTTAGAATATTTTGACACTGAAGCTTTCTTT